The 10 T cell receptor beta chains in this list originate from one sample, sequenced in a study of blood T cells in healthy people across ages. The authors ran a second PCR of about 7 to 11 cycles using a sample-barcoded 5' primer and a J-beta primer mix. TCRdb analysed the 5' RACE reads with MiXCR anew, one entry per CDR3 protein. Of 1.5 million to 2 million distinct CDR3 sequences in the sample, almost 35% are singletons; the top ten hold approximately 11%. Sequenced input: blood. These receptors all stem from a woman aged 25 to 45 in good health.

The table lists this clonotype with many counts. The chain recombines TRBV4-1 with TRBJ2-7; TRBD1 is a possible D gene (6 bases). From germline, CDR1 is MGHRA and CDR2 YSYEKL. Trimming stripped 5 bases from V and 0 bases from J, with 11 bases between. The CDR3 is 14 amino acids. CDR3 sequence reads: CASSYRESSYEQYF. The CDR3, as DNA: TGCGCCAGCAGCTACAGGGAAAGCTCCTACGAGCAGTACTTC.

This clonotype was picked up a small number of times. The chain uses TRBV20-1 and TRBJ2-7, with 9 bases that match TRBD1. The CDR3 is 15 residues long. V lost 2 bases, J lost 3 bases, and 8 bases stayed unmatched. Germline V CDR1 and CDR2: DFQATT, SNEGSKA (reference sequence). The CDR3 region has the DNA TGCAGTGCTAGAACCCCCACAGGGGGCGTCTACGAGCAGTACTTC. This encodes CSARTPTGGVYEQYF.

A remark on this clonotype: A single base separates this from a much larger clone, so it may be a read error. CDR3 in amino acids: CAGSQGRDYEQYF. The CDR3 nucleotides read TGCGCCGGCAGCCAAGGTCGGGACTACGAGCAGTACTTC. The rearrangement uses TRBV4-1 and TRBJ2-7, with TRBD2 as a possible D gene (5 bases). From germline, CDR1 is MGHRA and CDR2 YSYEKL. This CDR3 contains 13 residues.

The chain recombines TRBV15 with TRBJ1-4, with 11 bases fitting TRBD1. This CDR3 region has 14 residues. V shed 5 bases, J shed 8 bases, and the junction held 4 bases outside the gene matches. Germline loops: CDR1 LNHNV, CDR2 YYDKDF (reference sequence). The chain's CDR3 is CATSDRDRGEKLFF. For the CDR3, the DNA is TGTGCCACCAGCGACCGGGACAGGGGGGAAAAACTGTTTTTT. The entire variable domain, with the rest obtained from reference TRBV15 and TRBJ1-4, is as follows: DAMVIQNPRYQVTQFGKPVTLSCSQTLNHNVMYWYQQKSSQAPKLLFHYYDKDFNNEADTPDNFQSRRPNTSFCFLDIRSPGLGDTAMYLCATSDRDRGEKLFFGSGTQLSVL.

The sample holds a few counts of this clonotype. The CDR3 sequence is CAISASGGAKNEQFF. Here the CDR3 DNA reads TGTGCCATCAGTGCTAGCGGGGGGGCTAAGAATGAGCAGTTCTTC. The rearrangement joins TRBV10-3 to TRBJ2-1; the match to TRBD2 covers 12 bases. The V segment lost 4 bases and the J segment 7 bases; nucleotides outside the gene matches: 5. This CDR3 comprises 15 residues. Germline V CDR1 and CDR2: ENHRY, SYGVKD.

Concerning this clonotype: A much larger clone lies one base from this, so it may be a read error. The chain couples TRBV20-1 to TRBJ2-1, with D hard to call. Trimming took off 3 bases at V and 9 bases at J, with 12 bases between the two ends. CDR3 length equals 12 residues. Per the germline V gene, CDR1 is DFQATT and CDR2 is SNEGSKA (reference sequence). The CDR3 coding sequence is TGCAGTGCTAGGGGCTCCACCGCTGAGCAGTTCTTC. This gives the protein CSARGSTAEQFF.

The chain links TRBV2 to TRBJ2-1; 7 bases agree with TRBD2. From germline, CDR1 is SNHLY and CDR2 FYNNEI. The CDR3 is 11 residues long. The V segment lost 1 base and the J segment 12 bases; nucleotides outside the gene matches: 0. In nucleotides, the CDR3 is TGTGCCAGCAGTGAAGAGCGGGGGCAGTTCTTC. Residues: CASSEERGQFF. Using reference TRBV2 and TRBJ2-1 for the parts outside the CDR3, the full variable domain is EPEVTQTPSHQVTQMGQEVILRCVPISNHLYFYWYRQILGQKVEFLVSFYNNEISEKSEIFDDQFSVERPDGSNFTLKIRSTKLEDSAMYFCASSEERGQFFGPGTRLTVL.

The CDR3: CASSPLGGTPYNEQFF. The CDR3 DNA reads as TGTGCCAGCAGCCCCCTCGGGGGGACCCCCTACAATGAGCAGTTCTTC. The chain is built from TRBV7-9 and TRBJ2-1, with TRBD2 identical over 7 bases. The CDR3 consists of 16 residues. V lost 5 bases to trimming and J lost 2 bases; unmatched junction nucleotides: 9. Germline CDR1 is SEHNR and CDR2 is FQNEAQ (reference sequence).

In DNA, the CDR3 is TGCAGTGCTAGGGACGGAAATGAGCAGTTCTTC. This codes for CSARDGNEQFF. V is TRBV20-1 and J is TRBJ2-1; D unresolved. CDR3 size: 11 residues. The germline V gene encodes CDR1 DFQATT and CDR2 SNEGSKA (reference sequence). V was shortened by 3 bases and J by 7 bases, with 7 bases between the two germline ends.

This clonotype has a handful of counts. The chain is built from TRBV7-6 and TRBJ2-5; a possible D gene is TRBD2 (6 bases). Trimming took off 4 bases at V and 5 bases at J, with 17 bases between the two ends. The CDR3 covers 15 residues. Germline V lookup: CDR1 SGHVS, CDR2 FNYEAQ. The CDR3 nucleotides are TGTGCCAGCAGCTCCCTAGGATTGGGACTGGAGACCCAGTACTTC. It is translated as CASSSLGLGLETQYF.